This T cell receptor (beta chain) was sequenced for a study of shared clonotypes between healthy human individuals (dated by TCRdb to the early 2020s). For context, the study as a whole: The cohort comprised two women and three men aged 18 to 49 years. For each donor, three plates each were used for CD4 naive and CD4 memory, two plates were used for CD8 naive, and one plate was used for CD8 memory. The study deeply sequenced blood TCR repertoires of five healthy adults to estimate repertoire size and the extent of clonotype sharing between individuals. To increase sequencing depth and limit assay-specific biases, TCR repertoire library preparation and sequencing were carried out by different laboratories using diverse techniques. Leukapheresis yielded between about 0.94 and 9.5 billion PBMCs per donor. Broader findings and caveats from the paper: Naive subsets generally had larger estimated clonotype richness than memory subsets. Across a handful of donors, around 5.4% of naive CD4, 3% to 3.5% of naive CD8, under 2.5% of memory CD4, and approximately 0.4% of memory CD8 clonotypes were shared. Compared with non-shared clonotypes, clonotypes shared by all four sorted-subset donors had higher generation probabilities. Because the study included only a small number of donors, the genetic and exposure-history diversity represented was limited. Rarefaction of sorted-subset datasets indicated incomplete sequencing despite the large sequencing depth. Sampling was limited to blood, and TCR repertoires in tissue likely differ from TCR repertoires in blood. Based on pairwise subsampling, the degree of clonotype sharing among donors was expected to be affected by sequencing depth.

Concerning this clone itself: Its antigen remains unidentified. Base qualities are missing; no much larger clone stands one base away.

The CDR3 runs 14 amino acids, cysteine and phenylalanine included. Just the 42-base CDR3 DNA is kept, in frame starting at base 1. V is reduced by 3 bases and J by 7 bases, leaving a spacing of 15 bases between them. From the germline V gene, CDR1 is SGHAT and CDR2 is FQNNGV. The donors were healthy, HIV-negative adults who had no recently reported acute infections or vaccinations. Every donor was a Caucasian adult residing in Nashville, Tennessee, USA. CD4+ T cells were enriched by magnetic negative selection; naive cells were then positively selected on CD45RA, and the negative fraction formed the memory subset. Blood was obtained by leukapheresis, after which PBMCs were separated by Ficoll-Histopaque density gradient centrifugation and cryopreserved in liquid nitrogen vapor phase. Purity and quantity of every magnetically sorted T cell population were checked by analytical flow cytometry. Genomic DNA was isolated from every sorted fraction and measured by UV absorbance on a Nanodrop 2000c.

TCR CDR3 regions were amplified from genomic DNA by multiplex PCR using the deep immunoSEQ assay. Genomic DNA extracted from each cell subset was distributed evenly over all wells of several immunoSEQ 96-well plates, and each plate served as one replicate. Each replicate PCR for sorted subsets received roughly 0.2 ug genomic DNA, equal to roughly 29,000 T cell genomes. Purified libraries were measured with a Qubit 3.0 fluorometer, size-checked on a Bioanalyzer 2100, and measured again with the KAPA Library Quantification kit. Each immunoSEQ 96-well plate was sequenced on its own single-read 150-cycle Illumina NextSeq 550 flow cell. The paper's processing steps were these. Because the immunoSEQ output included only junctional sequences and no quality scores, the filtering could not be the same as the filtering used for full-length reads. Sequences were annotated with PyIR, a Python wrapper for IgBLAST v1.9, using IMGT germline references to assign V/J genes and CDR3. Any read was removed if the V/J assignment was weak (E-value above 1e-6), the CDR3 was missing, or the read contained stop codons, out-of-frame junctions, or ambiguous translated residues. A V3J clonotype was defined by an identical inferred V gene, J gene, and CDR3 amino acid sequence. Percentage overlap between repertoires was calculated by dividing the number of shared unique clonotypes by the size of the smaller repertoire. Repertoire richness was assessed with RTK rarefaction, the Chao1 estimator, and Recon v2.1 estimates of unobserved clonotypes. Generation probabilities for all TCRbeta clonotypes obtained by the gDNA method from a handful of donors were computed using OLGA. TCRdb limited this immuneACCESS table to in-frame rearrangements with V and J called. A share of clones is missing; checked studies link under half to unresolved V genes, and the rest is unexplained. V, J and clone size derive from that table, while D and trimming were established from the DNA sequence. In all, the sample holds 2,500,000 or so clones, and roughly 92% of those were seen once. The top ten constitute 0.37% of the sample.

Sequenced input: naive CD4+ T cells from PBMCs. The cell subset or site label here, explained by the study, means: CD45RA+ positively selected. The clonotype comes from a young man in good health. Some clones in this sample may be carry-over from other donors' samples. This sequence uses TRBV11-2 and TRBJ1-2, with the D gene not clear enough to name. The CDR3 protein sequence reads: CASSFRWESAGYTF. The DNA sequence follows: TGTGCCAGCAGCTTCCGGTGGGAATCCGCTGGCTACACCTTC.